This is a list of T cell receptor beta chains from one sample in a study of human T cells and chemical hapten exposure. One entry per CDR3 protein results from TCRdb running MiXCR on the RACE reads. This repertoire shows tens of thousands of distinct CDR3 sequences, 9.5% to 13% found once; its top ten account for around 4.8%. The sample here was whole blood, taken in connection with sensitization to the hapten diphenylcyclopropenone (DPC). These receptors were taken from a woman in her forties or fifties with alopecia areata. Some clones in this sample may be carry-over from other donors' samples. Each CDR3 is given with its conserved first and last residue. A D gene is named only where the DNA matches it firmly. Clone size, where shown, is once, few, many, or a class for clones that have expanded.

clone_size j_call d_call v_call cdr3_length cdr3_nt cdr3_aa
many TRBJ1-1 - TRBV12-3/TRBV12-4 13 TGTGCCAGCAATACAGGGTCGAGCACTGAAGCTTTCTTT CASNTGSSTEAFF
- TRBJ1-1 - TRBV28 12 TGTGCCAGCAGTACAACTAACACTGAAGCTTTCTTT CASSTTNTEAFF
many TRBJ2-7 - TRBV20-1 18 TGCAGTGCTAGAGCTTTCGGGATAGGGGACGTCAGCTCCTACGAGCAGTACTTC CSARAFGIGDVSSYEQYF
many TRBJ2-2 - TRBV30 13 TGTGCCTGGAGTGGCGGGGACACCGGGGAGCTGTTTTTT CAWSGGDTGELFF
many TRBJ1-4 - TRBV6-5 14 TGTGCCAGCAGTTACTCGCCAGGGGATGAAAAACTGTTTTTT CASSYSPGDEKLFF
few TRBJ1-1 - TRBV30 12 TGTGCCTGGAGTACATGGAACACTGAAGCTTTCTTT CAWSTWNTEAFF
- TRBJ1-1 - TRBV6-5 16 TGTGCCAGCAGTTACGTCGACCGCCAGATGGGGACTGAAGCTTTCTTT CASSYVDRQMGTEAFF
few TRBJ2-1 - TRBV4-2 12 TGTGCCAGCAGTGCGGACGGGAATGAGCAGTTCTTC CASSADGNEQFF
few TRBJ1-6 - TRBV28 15 TGTGCCAGCAGGGGCACAGGAGTAAATAATTCACCCCTCCACTTT CASRGTGVNNSPLHF
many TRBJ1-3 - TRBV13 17 TGTGCCAGCAGCTCGATACCCGTCTCATCCACTGGAAACACCATATATTTT CASSSIPVSSTGNTIYF
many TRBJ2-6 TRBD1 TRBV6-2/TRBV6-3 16 TGTGCCAGCAGTCGGGACAGGGAATCTGGGGCCAACGTCCTGACTTTC CASSRDRESGANVLTF
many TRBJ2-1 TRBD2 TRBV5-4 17 TGTGCCAGCAGCTTGGAAAAGATAGCGGGAGGAAGCCATGAGCAGTTCTTC CASSLEKIAGGSHEQFF
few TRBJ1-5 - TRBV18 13 TGTGCCAGCTCACCAGTGAAGTATCAGCCCCAGCATTTT CASSPVKYQPQHF
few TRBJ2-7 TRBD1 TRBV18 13 TGTGCCTCCGGGGGACAGGGGGCTGTCGAGCAGTACTTC CASGGQGAVEQYF
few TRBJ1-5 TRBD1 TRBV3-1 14 TGTGCCAGCAGCCAATGGACAGGCAGTCAGCCCCAGCATTTT CASSQWTGSQPQHF
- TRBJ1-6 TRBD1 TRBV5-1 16 TGCGCCAGCAGCTTGAAACCCGGGACAGCTAGTTCACCCCTCCACTTT CASSLKPGTASSPLHF
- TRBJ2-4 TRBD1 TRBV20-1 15 TGCAGTGCTAGCACAGGGGGCTCGGTCAAAAACATTCAGTACTTC CSASTGGSVKNIQYF
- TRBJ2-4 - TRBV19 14 TGTGCCAGTAACAAGGTATCGGCCAAAAACATTCAGTACTTC CASNKVSAKNIQYF
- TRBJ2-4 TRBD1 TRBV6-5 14 TGTGCCAGCGGGCTGGGACAGGAGCAAAACATTCAGTACTTC CASGLGQEQNIQYF
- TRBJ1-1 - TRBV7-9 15 TGTGCCAGCAGCTCTCCGGGCAGGTCGGGCACTGAAGCTTTCTTT CASSSPGRSGTEAFF
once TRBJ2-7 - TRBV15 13 TGTGCCACCAGCAGAGAGGCTACCTACGAGCAGTACTTC CATSREATYEQYF
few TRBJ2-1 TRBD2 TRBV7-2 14 TGTGCCAGCAACTTCGAACTAGCGGGGGGTGAGCAGTTCTTC CASNFELAGGEQFF
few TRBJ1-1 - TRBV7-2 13 TGTGCCAGCAGCTTAGCCCAATCGTTTGAAGCTTTCTTT CASSLAQSFEAFF
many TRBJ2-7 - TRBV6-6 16 TGTGCCAGCAGTCTTGGGACTGGAGGTTGGGTCTACGAGCAGTACTTC CASSLGTGGWVYEQYF
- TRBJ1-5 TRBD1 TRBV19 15 TGTGCCAGTAGTGACAGCGGGACAGTCCTTAAGCCCCAGCATTTT CASSDSGTVLKPQHF
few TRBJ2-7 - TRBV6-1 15 TGTGCCAGCAGTGAGGTCCCAGGCGTAGCTGGCGAGCAGTACTTC CASSEVPGVAGEQYF
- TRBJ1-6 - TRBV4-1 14 TGCGCCAGCAGCCAACCCAGGAGATCGTCACCCCTCCACTTT CASSQPRRSSPLHF
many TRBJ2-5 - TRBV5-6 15 TGTGCCAGCAGCTCTCGTAGGGGGGCCCAAGAGACCCAGTACTTC CASSSRRGAQETQYF
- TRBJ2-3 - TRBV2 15 TGTGCCAGCAGTGAAGTCAGGACAAAGGCAGATACGCAGTATTTT CASSEVRTKADTQYF
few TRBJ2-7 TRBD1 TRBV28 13 TGTGCCAGCAGGGGGACAGACACTTACGAGCAGTACTTC CASRGTDTYEQYF
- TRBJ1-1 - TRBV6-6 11 TGTGCCAGCAGATTAACAGGCGAAGCTTTCTTT CASRLTGEAFF
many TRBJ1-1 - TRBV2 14 TGTGCCAGCAGTGAATGGGGGCTCGGGACTGAAGCTTTCTTT CASSEWGLGTEAFF
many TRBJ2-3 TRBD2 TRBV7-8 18 TGTGCCAGCAGCCTAACAGCCGGGACTAGCGGGTTGGGAGATACGCAGTATTTT CASSLTAGTSGLGDTQYF
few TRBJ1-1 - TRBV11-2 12 TGTGCCAGCAGCTTAGGGGGCCGTGAAGCTTTCTTT CASSLGGREAFF
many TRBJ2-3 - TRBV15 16 TGTGCCACCAGCAGAGACCTCGCCCGGCCCACAGATACGCAGTATTTT CATSRDLARPTDTQYF
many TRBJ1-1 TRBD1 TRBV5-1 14 TGCGCCAGCAGCAACCGACAGGGAGGCACTGAAGCTTTCTTT CASSNRQGGTEAFF
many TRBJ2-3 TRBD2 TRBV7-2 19 TGTGCCAGCAGCTTAAAGGTGGGGCTAGCGGGAGGTCCCACAGATACGCAGTATTTT CASSLKVGLAGGPTDTQYF
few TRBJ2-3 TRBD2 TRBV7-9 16 TGTGCCAGCAGGCAACTAGCGGGGGGCCACACAGATACGCAGTATTTT CASRQLAGGHTDTQYF
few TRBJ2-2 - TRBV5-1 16 TGCGCCAGCAGCTCCCGGGCGGGACAAGTCACCGGGGAGCTGTTTTTT CASSSRAGQVTGELFF
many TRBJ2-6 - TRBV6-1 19 TGTGCCAGCAGTTTCCAGGGACTCGGGGTAGCATCTGGGGCCAACGTCCTGACTTTC CASSFQGLGVASGANVLTF
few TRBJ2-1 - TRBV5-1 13 TGCGCCAGCAGCCCACCTATTCACGGGGAGCAGTTCTTC CASSPPIHGEQFF
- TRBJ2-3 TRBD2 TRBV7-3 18 TGTGCCAGCAGCTTCTGGGGCGGGAGTAAGGCAGGCACAGATACGCAGTATTTT CASSFWGGSKAGTDTQYF
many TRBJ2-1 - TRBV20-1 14 TGCAGTGCTAGAGATAGCTCAAAAGGCAATGAGCAGTTCTTC CSARDSSKGNEQFF
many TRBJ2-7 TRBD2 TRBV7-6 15 TGTGCCAGCAGCCTGGTGGGGGGGTCTCGGGACGAGCAGTACTTC CASSLVGGSRDEQYF
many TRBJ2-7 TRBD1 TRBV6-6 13 TGTGCCAGCAGTGACAGGGTGGCTTTAGGGCAGTACTTC CASSDRVALGQYF
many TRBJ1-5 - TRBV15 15 TGTGCCACCAGCAGAGCCCTCCAGAGCAATCAGCCCCAGCATTTT CATSRALQSNQPQHF
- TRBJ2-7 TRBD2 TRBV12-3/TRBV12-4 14 TGTGCCAGCAGTCGGGGGGACGTCTCCTACGAGCAGTACTTC CASSRGDVSYEQYF
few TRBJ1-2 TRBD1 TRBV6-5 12 TGTGCCAGCAGGACAGGGAACTATGGCTACACCTTC CASRTGNYGYTF
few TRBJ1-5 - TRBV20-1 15 TGCAGTGCCTTGGAGATAAGGGGGGGCAATCAGCCCCAGCATTTT CSALEIRGGNQPQHF
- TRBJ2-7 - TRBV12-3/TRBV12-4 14 TGTGCCAGCAGCCCGGGACCGAGAGCCTACGAGCAGTACTTC CASSPGPRAYEQYF
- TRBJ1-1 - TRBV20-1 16 TGCAGTGCTAAGTCGTTGACAGGAGGAGGTAGGACTGAAGCTTTCTTT CSAKSLTGGGRTEAFF